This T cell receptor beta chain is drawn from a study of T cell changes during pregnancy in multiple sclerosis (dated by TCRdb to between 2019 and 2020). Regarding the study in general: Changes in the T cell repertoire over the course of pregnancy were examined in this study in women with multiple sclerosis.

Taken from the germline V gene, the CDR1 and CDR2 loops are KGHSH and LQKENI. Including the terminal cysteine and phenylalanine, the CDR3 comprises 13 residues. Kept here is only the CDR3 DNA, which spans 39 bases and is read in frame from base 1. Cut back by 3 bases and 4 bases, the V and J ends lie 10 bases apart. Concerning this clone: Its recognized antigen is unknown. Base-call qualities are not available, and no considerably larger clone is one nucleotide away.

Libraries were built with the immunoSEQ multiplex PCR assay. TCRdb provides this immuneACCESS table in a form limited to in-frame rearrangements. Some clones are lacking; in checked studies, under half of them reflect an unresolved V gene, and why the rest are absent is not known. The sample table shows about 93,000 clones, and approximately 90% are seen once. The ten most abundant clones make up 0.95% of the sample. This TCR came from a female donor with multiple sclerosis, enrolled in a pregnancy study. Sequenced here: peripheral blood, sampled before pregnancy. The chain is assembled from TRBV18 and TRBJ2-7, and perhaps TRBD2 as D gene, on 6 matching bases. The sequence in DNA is TGTGCCAGCTCACCTCCGGGAGTGTACGAGCAGTACTTC. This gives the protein CASSPPGVYEQYF.